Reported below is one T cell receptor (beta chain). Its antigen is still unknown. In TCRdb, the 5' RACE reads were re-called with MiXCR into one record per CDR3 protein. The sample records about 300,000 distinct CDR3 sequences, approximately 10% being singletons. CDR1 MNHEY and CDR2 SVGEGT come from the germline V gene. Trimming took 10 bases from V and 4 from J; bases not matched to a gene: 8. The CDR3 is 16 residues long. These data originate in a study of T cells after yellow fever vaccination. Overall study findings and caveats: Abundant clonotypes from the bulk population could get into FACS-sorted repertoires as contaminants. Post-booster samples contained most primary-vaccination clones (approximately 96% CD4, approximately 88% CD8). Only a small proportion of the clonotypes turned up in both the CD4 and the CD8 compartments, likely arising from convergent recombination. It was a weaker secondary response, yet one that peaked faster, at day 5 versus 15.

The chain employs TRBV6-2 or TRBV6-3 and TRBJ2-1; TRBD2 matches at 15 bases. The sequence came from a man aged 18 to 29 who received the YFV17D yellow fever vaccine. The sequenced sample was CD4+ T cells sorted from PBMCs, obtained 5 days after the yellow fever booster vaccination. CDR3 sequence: CATKGTSGGTYNEQFF. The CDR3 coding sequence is TGTGCCACCAAAGGGACTAGCGGGGGGACTTACAATGAGCAGTTCTTC.